Sequencing of this T cell receptor (beta chain) was carried out in a study of PD-1 blockade in classical Hodgkin lymphoma (TCRdb year 2020). Concerning the study at large: Nivolumab dosing was 3 mg/kg intravenously every 2 weeks, continuing until either disease progression or unacceptable toxicity. The study used CyTOF and TCR beta sequencing to define a peripheral blood immune signature of response to PD-1 blockade in classical Hodgkin lymphoma. Broader findings and caveats from the paper: Baseline TCR diversity was reported as lower in newly diagnosed patients than in healthy donors, and lower still in relapsed/refractory patients. Trial patients achieving complete response had baseline diversity similar to newly diagnosed patients, whereas partial responders and progressors had significantly lower diversity. Diversity was lower in patients who began nivolumab less than 1 year after ASCT, so these patients were left out of later analyses to avoid confounding by immune reconstitution. By C4D1, a significant rise was seen in CD4+ TCR diversity but not in CD8+ TCR diversity (p=0.0027 vs p=0.16), and the rise was most apparent among complete responders (p=0.02). The study was limited to a single clinical trial cohort, and causes of repertoire differences, possibly disease activity or prior therapy, remained undefined.

The Qiagen DNeasy kit was used to extract genomic DNA from unsorted PBMCs and from the negatively selected CD4+ and CD8+ fractions. TCR beta CDR3 regions were subjected to amplification by immunoSEQ multiplex PCR with primers that anneal to V and J segments. A synthetic immune receptor repertoire was used to minimize amplification bias, and remaining bias was computationally removed after sequencing. Turning to the authors' computational methods: Repertoire diversity was quantified as the Shannon entropy index using custom Python scripts. Unsorted, CD4+ and CD8+ repertoires were analyzed separately, except for combined analyses in which CD4+ and CD8+ sequences were merged in silico. Clonal expansion was defined as at least a 2-fold frequency increase after treatment relative to C1D1, with a pseudocount of 0.5 for undetected baseline clones. Singleton clones were defined as clones with 0 or 1 copy at C1D1, and non-singleton clones were defined as clones with 2 or more copies. By matching protein sequences in sorted samples from the same patient, clones expanded in unsorted samples were annotated as CD4+, CD8+ or unknown. Wilcoxon tests on paired samples were used to test diversity changes from C1D1 to C4D1. In its TCRdb copy, this immuneACCESS table keeps in-frame sequences only and misses some clones. Where compared with another copy, unresolved V genes explain less than half of these, and the others have no known cause. V and J calls and clone size are those listed in that table; D and trimming were worked out from the DNA. The sample table lists under 70,000 clones, over 70% of them with a count of one. Clones ranked in the top ten supply approximately 9.1% of the sample.

V was cut back by 4 bases and J by 7 bases, leaving a gap of 16 bases between them. CDR1 MRHNA and CDR2 SNTAGT were looked up in the germline V gene. From the cysteine up to the phenylalanine, the CDR3 has a length of 14 residues. Only the CDR3 DNA is retained, 42 bases long and in frame from the first base. Concerning this clone itself: Its cognate antigen has yet to be identified. No much larger clonotype is one base removed from it; base qualities were not supplied.

The time point tag for this specimen amounts to: cycle 2 day 1 (C2D1) of nivolumab. Every trial patient had relapsed after autologous stem cell transplantation, and cohorts A, B and C differed in prior brentuximab vedotin exposure. The trial cohort was composed of about 58 patients with relapsed/refractory classical Hodgkin lymphoma, for whom complete response, partial response or progressive disease was recorded as best overall response. Single-agent nivolumab was administered to trial patients in the multi-cohort phase II CheckMate 205 trial. An independent review committee assessed best overall response by applying the 2007 International Working Group response criteria. Trial PBMCs were collected just before the start of nivolumab (C1D1) and during therapy at cycle 2 day 1 and cycle 4 day 1. After peripheral blood was drawn into 8 mL Vacutainer Cell Preparation Tubes, PBMCs were isolated by centrifugation and then cryopreserved.

The chain links TRBV6-4 with TRBJ1-2; there is no confident call for the D gene. This TCR derives from a human donor with classical Hodgkin lymphoma. Sequenced here: peripheral blood mononuclear cells (PBMCs), sampled before the second cycle of nivolumab. The DNA reads as follows: TGTGCCAGCAGTGTGGACTTCGGCGATACTGGCTACACCTTC. The translation is CASSVDFGDTGYTF.